Below are 32 T cell receptor beta chains sequenced from a single sample in a study of blood T cells in healthy people across ages. Primers used in a second PCR of about 6 to 11 cycles were a sample-barcoded 5' primer and a J-beta primer mix. TCRdb re-called the 5' RACE reads with MiXCR, one entry per CDR3 protein. The repertoire includes around 1.5 million distinct CDR3 sequences, about 31% of them detected once, and around 10% sits in the top ten. Material: blood. The receptor source for this set is a woman aged 25 to 39 in good health.

The sample holds a few counts of this clonotype. The chain recombines TRBV29-1 with TRBJ1-2, with D tentatively TRBD1 (6 bases). This CDR3 is 14 amino acids long. Germline V gene sequence: CDR1 SQVTM, CDR2 ANQGSEA. V was trimmed by 3 bases and J by 5 bases, leaving 16 bases between them. DNA of the CDR3: TGCAGCGTTGATGGGGACACACCGGGATATGGCTACACCTTC. Translating gives CSVDGDTPGYGYTF.

This clonotype was counted at least ten times. CDR3 sequence reads: CASSHTGTDTQYF. The CDR3 coding sequence is TGTGCCAGCAGCCATACGGGCACAGATACGCAGTATTTT. The chain recombines TRBV4-2 with TRBJ2-3; D ambiguous. Trimming pared 3 bases from V and 1 base from J, leaving 5 bases between. The germline V gene encodes CDR1 LGHNA and CDR2 YNFKEQ. This CDR3 spans 13 amino acids.

V usage is TRBV12-3 or TRBV12-4 and J usage is TRBJ2-4, with 7 positions matching TRBD2. The J call is doubtful: the DNA matches TRBJ2-7 better. There are 16 residues in the CDR3. CDR3 amino acids: CASSPRGGNSSYEQYF. The CDR3 DNA reads TGTGCCAGCAGTCCTAGGGGAGGGAATAGCTCCTACGAGCAGTACTTC.

Worth noting for this clonotype: One end of the junction varies from germline; a read error may be responsible. The CDR3 region is CARSEGINYGYTF. The CDR3 coding sequence is TGCGCCAGAAGTGAGGGTATTAACTATGGCTACACCTTC. The rearrangement links TRBV10-1 to TRBJ1-2; unclear D gene. Germline V gene sequence: CDR1 WNHNN, CDR2 SYGVQD (reference sequence). The CDR3 sequence is 13 residues long.

This clonotype was detected ten times or more. The J gene is TRBJ1-6, the V gene TRBV20-1, with D unclear. Between the trimmed V and J ends, which lost 2 bases and 8 bases, there was a span of 16 bases. Germline V lookup: CDR1 DFQATT, CDR2 SNEGSKA (reference sequence). This CDR3 is 15 amino acids long. The CDR3 bases are TGCAGTGCTAGACCCACGGGCAGGATCGATTCACCCCTCCACTTT. Protein sequence: CSARPTGRIDSPLHF.

The chain employs TRBV9 and TRBJ2-1, with a tentative D call TRBD1 (6 bases). V was shortened by 3 bases and J by 10 bases, with 14 bases between the two germline ends. Germline V gene lookup returns CDR1 SGDLS and CDR2 YYNGEE. The CDR3 length is 13 residues. CDR3 in amino acids: CASSASSGAEQFF. The CDR3 bases are TGTGCCAGCAGCGCCTCCTCAGGGGCCGAGCAGTTCTTC.

The chain combines TRBV15 with TRBJ1-2; TRBD1 aligns across 8 bases. The CDR3 sequence is 15 residues long. The germline V gene encodes CDR1 LNHNV and CDR2 YYDKDF (reference sequence). Trimming took 0 bases from V and 12 from J; bases not matched to a gene: 12. The CDR3 reads CATSRDGTGHEGHTF. The DNA for the CDR3 is TGTGCCACCAGCAGAGATGGGACAGGCCATGAAGGCCACACCTTC.

This clonotype has just a few counts. V is TRBV6-1 and J is TRBJ2-1; the D gene is possibly TRBD2 (6 bases). The CDR3 spans 13 residues. The V gene lost 5 bases and the J gene lost 9 bases, with 14 bases spanning the gap. The germline CDR1 and CDR2 sequences are MNHNS and SASEGT. CDR3 nucleotide sequence: TGTGCCAGCAGTACGCGACTAGACGGTGAGCAGTTCTTC. Amino acids: CASSTRLDGEQFF.

The V and J genes are TRBV6-6 and TRBJ2-1, with 10 bases aligning to TRBD2. The CDR3 extends over 14 amino acids. Germline V gene lookup returns CDR1 MNHNY and CDR2 SVGAGI (reference sequence). V shed 7 bases, J shed 7 bases, and the junction held 7 bases outside the gene matches. CDR3 bases: TGTGCCAGCACCTTAGCGGGGGGTGGAAATGAGCAGTTCTTC. This encodes CASTLAGGGNEQFF.

This clonotype showed up just a few times. The junction shows a germline mismatch at one end, possibly a read error. The chain is built from TRBV6-5 and TRBJ2-3; D remains ambiguous. Germline CDR1 is MNHEY and CDR2 is SVGAGI. The CDR3 loop spans 13 amino acids. CDR3 DNA sequence: TGTGCCGGCAGTTACTCAGGTGCAGATACGCAGTATTTT. Residues: CAGSYSGADTQYF.

The chain couples TRBV7-3 to TRBJ1-1; a weak D match, TRBD1 (5 bases). Germline loops: CDR1 SGHTA, CDR2 FQGTGA. The CDR3 contains 15 residues. V was cut by 5 bases and J by 2 bases, with 15 bases left in between. The CDR3 nucleotides are TGTGCCAGCAGCCTCGGGGGGGTTACAAACACTGAAGCTTTCTTT. Its translation: CASSLGGVTNTEAFF.

This clonotype was found a few times. A much larger clone lies a single base off, so this may be a read error. This chain uses TRBV5-1 with TRBJ2-1, with TRBD2 matching 9 bases. V dropped 5 bases and J dropped 5; count of bases not matched to a gene: 5. CDR3 length: 14 residues. CDR1 and CDR2 (germline): SGHRS, YFSETQ. The CDR3 is CASRGGRANNEQFF. In nucleotides, the CDR3 is TGCGCCAGCAGGGGCGGGAGGGCCAACAATGAGCAGTTCTTC.

This clonotype showed up many times. The chain couples TRBV4-2 to TRBJ2-3; 9 nucleotides line up with TRBD2. The CDR3 is 18 residues long. Germline V CDR1 and CDR2: LGHNA, YNFKEQ. Trimming took 2 bases from V and 2 from J; bases not matched to a gene: 11. Written as DNA, the CDR3 is TGTGCCAGCAGCCAACCAACGAGTAGCGGGAGTATCACAGATACGCAGTATTTT. It encodes CASSQPTSSGSITDTQYF.

This clonotype was recorded only once. This sequence joins TRBV5-6 and TRBJ2-1, with TRBD1 as a possible D gene (5 bases). Trimming took off 4 bases at V and 9 bases at J, with 11 bases between the two ends. Germline CDR1 is SGHDT and CDR2 is YYEEEE. This CDR3 region has 12 residues. CDR3 amino acids: CASSRTPGEQFF. The CDR3 bases are TGTGCCAGCAGCCGGACACCGGGTGAGCAGTTCTTC.

This clonotype was observed a few times. This chain uses TRBV4-1 with TRBJ1-1, with D hard to call. From germline, CDR1 is MGHRA and CDR2 YSYEKL. The CDR3 totals 15 residues. V was shortened by 1 base and J by 1 base, with 10 bases between the two germline ends. CDR3 coding DNA: TGCGCCAGCAGCCAAGTTGGAGGAAGGAACACTGAAGCTTTCTTT. It codes for CASSQVGGRNTEAFF.

This clonotype was seen ten or more times. The J gene is TRBJ2-7, the V gene TRBV4-1; 14 bases fit TRBD2. V lost 1 base and J lost 4; bases outside the gene matches: 0. Per germline, CDR1 MGHRA and CDR2 YSYEKL. The CDR3 runs to 15 residues. This CDR3 reads CASSQGLAGGYEQYF. In nucleotides, the CDR3 is TGCGCCAGCAGCCAAGGACTAGCGGGGGGGTACGAGCAGTACTTC.

With regard to this clonotype: Mismatch with germline at one junction end may stem from a read error. The V and J genes are TRBV6-2 or TRBV6-3 and TRBJ2-7; weak D call: TRBD1 (5 bases). The V gene's germline CDR1 is MNHEY and CDR2 SVGEGT. This CDR3 region has 14 residues. CDR3 amino acids: CTSRRLTVGDEQYF. CDR3 in DNA: TGTACCAGCAGACGCCTGACAGTTGGGGACGAGCAGTACTTC.

The chain has TRBV5-6 and TRBJ2-5, with a weak D call TRBD1 (6 bases). The end of the DNA is better explained by TRBJ2-7, so the J call may be wrong. The CDR3 length is 16 residues. Germline V CDR1 and CDR2: SGHDT, YYEEEE. CDR3 amino acids: CASSFGAFGQNHEQYF. For the CDR3, the DNA is TGTGCCAGCAGCTTTGGGGCCTTTGGACAGAACCACGAGCAGTACTTC.

The rearrangement uses TRBV12-3 or TRBV12-4 and TRBJ2-5; 11 bases fit TRBD1. The CDR3 is made up of 16 amino acids. Trimming cost V 6 bases and J 5 bases; bases outside gene matches: 11. CDR3 residues: CASSAIPGQGDETQYF. Written as DNA, the CDR3 is TGTGCCAGCAGCGCGATACCGGGACAGGGGGATGAGACCCAGTACTTC.

The chain recombines TRBV7-9 with TRBJ1-2; 7 nucleotides match TRBD1. Trimming at V came to 1 base and at J to 8 bases, leaving 13 bases not matched to a gene. This CDR3 contains 16 residues. Germline CDR1 SEHNR, CDR2 FQNEAQ (reference sequence). Written as DNA, the CDR3 is TGTGCCAGCAGCTTAGAACAGGGGATGAGGGGAAGCGGCTACACCTTC. Amino acid sequence: CASSLEQGMRGSGYTF.

The chain combines TRBV18 with TRBJ2-7; tentatively, D is TRBD1 or TRBD2 (5 bases each). V was shortened by 2 bases and J by 4 bases, with 12 bases between the two germline ends. The CDR3 is made up of 14 amino acids. The germline CDR1 and CDR2 sequences are KGHSH and LQKENI. CDR3 nucleotide sequence: TGTGCCAGCTCACCATCTCCGGGGCCTTACGAGCAGTACTTC. It translates to CASSPSPGPYEQYF. The variable domain in full, completed from reference TRBV18 and TRBJ2-7, reads NAGVMQNPRHLVRRRGQEARLRCSPMKGHSHVYWYRQLPEEGLKFMVYLQKENIIDESGMPKERFSAEFPKEGPSILRIQQVVRGDSAAYFCASSPSPGPYEQYFGPGTRLTVT.

This clonotype turned up a few times. The CDR3 DNA sequence: TGCAGTGTCGCAGGGGAGAGGACTGAAGCTTTCTTT. This translates into CSVAGERTEAFF. This chain uses TRBV20-1 with TRBJ1-1, with D possibly matching TRBD1 (6 bases). The CDR3 consists of 12 residues. Germline-derived CDR1 and CDR2 are DFQATT and SNEGSKA (reference sequence). With 7 bases removed from V and 5 bases from J, the gap between germline ends came to 14 bases.

This clonotype was found a few times. The chain joins TRBV3-1 to TRBJ2-3, with 10 positions matching TRBD2. J was trimmed by 4 bases and V by 5 bases; bases with no gene match: 15. The CDR3 is made up of 18 amino acids. Germline V gives CDR1 LGHDT, CDR2 YNNKEL (reference sequence). CDR3 DNA: TGTGCCAGCAGCTCGCCACCGGATAGCGGGAGGCGCTCAGATACGCAGTATTTT. Protein: CASSSPPDSGRRSDTQYF.

There are many counts of this clonotype. The rearrangement links TRBV20-1 to TRBJ2-3; 13 nucleotides line up with TRBD2. CDR3 length equals 17 residues. The germline V gene has CDR1 DFQATT and CDR2 SNEGSKA (reference sequence). V lost 6 bases, J lost 0 bases, and 9 bases stayed unmatched. The CDR3, as DNA: TGCAGTGCCAGCCAGACTAGCGGGGGGACTAGCACAGATACGCAGTATTTT. This gives the protein CSASQTSGGTSTDTQYF.

The chain joins TRBV20-1 to TRBJ2-1; 8 nucleotides agree with TRBD2. Per germline, CDR1 DFQATT and CDR2 SNEGSKA (reference sequence). This CDR3 is 15 amino acids long. The junction had 10 bases not matched to a gene; V was cut back by 3 bases and J by 6 bases. The CDR3 loop is CSASRRREGFNEQFF. CDR3 DNA sequence: TGCAGTGCTAGCCGGCGCCGGGAGGGATTCAATGAGCAGTTCTTC.

The sample holds a few counts of this clonotype. J is TRBJ2-7 and V is TRBV4-1; tentatively, D is TRBD1 (5 bases). The better agreement between TRBJ2-5 and the DNA end casts doubt on the J call. CDR3 size: 15 residues. Germline V lookup: CDR1 MGHRA, CDR2 YSYEKL. The CDR3 nucleotides are TGCGCCAGCAGCCAAGAACAGGCCGCGAGAGAGACCCAGTACTTC. Residues: CASSQEQAARETQYF.

This clonotype was seen more than once but under ten times. The chain joins TRBV28 to TRBJ2-3; possibly TRBD1 for D (6 bases). The CDR3 length is 16 residues. Germline V gene lookup returns CDR1 MDHEN and CDR2 SYDVKM. V was trimmed by 3 bases and J by 0 bases, leaving 13 bases between them. The CDR3 nucleotides are TGTGCCAGCAGTTTCGGCAGGGGCCATAGCACAGATACGCAGTATTTT. It translates to CASSFGRGHSTDTQYF.

The sample holds a few counts of this clonotype. The gene calls are TRBV29-1 and TRBJ1-1; TRBD1 matches at 9 bases. J was trimmed by 3 bases and V by 5 bases; bases with no gene match: 7. The CDR3 runs 14 residues. Germline values: CDR1 SQVTM, CDR2 ANQGSEA. CDR3 nucleotide sequence: TGCAGCGTTACCCGGACAGGGGTCGACACTGAAGCTTTCTTT. This gives the protein CSVTRTGVDTEAFF. Combining the CDR3 with reference TRBV29-1 and TRBJ1-1 gives the whole variable domain SAVISQKPSRDICQRGTSLTIQCQVDSQVTMMFWYRQQPGQSLTLIATANQGSEATYESGFVIDKFPISRPNLTFSTLTVSNMSPEDSSIYLCSVTRTGVDTEAFFGQGTRLTVV.

Turning to this clonotype: Given a much more abundant clone one base away, this may be a read error. The chain uses TRBV10-3 and TRBJ2-5, with D unclear. Germline CDR1 is ENHRY and CDR2 is SYGVKD. This CDR3 has 12 residues. The CDR3 here is CAISESVETQCF. The CDR3 bases are TGTGCCATCAGTGAGTCGGTGGAGACCCAGTGCTTC.

This chain uses TRBV7-9 with TRBJ1-2; 8 bases map to TRBD1. The CDR3 length is 14 residues. Germline assignment: CDR1 SEHNR and CDR2 FQNEAQ (reference sequence). The J segment lost 8 bases and the V segment lost 7 bases, leaving 12 bases of the junction unmatched. The DNA for the CDR3 is TGTGCCAGCAACCCGGCGAGGACAGGGAAAGGCTACACCTTC. The encoded protein is CASNPARTGKGYTF.

This clonotype showed up just a few times. The rearrangement links TRBV6-1 to TRBJ1-6; perhaps TRBD1 as D (5 bases). V was pared by 7 bases and J by 10 bases, with 14 bases between. This CDR3 contains 13 residues. Looked up from germline, CDR1 is MNHNS and CDR2 is SASEGT. Written as DNA, the CDR3 is TGTGCCAGCAAGGAGCAGGGATTATCACCCCTCCACTTT. Amino acids: CASKEQGLSPLHF.

With regard to this clonotype: One end of the junction fails to match germline, which may point to a read error. This rearrangement joins TRBV29-1 to TRBJ2-7; D is ambiguous. Germline CDR1 reads SQVTM; CDR2 reads ANQGSEA. The CDR3 is 16 residues long. This CDR3 is CSVEEAKSSSSYEQYF. The CDR3 DNA follows: TGCAGCGTTGAAGAGGCAAAGAGCTCGAGCTCCTACGAGCAGTACTTT.